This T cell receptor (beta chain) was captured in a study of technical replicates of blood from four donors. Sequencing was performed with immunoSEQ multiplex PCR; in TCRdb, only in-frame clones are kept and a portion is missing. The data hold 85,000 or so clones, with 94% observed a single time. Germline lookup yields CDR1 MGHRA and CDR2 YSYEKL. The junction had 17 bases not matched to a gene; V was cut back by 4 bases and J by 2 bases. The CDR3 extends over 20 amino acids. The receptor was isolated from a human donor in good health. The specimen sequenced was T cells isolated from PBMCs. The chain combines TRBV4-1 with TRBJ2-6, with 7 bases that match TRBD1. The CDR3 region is CASSPLLAGTVKTGANVLTF. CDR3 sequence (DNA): TGCGCCAGCAGCCCCCTACTTGCCGGGACAGTAAAGACTGGGGCCAACGTCCTGACTTTC.